This T cell receptor beta chain was recovered during a study of control samples from healthy donors and cancer patients. V lost 6 bases and J 0 bases, leaving 9 bases between the germline ends. Per the germline V gene, CDR1 is LNHDA and CDR2 is SQIVND (reference sequence). CDR3 length equals 14 residues. Assay used: immunoSEQ multiplex PCR; TCRdb lists only in-frame clones, some missing. The repertoire holds 110,000 or so clones, with around 89% as singletons. In this sample, this clone turned up a few times. Sequencing used blood. V gene TRBV19 combines with J gene TRBJ1-5; no reliable D call. The sequence was collected from a woman in her fifties or sixties in good health. CDR3: CASRAANSNQPQHF. The DNA for the CDR3 is TGTGCCAGTAGGGCAGCGAATAGCAATCAGCCCCAGCATTTT. Filled out from reference TRBV19 and TRBJ1-5, the complete variable domain reads DGGITQSPKYLFRKEGQNVTLSCEQNLNHDAMYWYRQDPGQGLRLIYYSQIVNDFQKGDIAEGYSVSREKKESFPLTVTSAQKNPTAFYLCASRAANSNQPQHFGDGTRLSIL.